This TCR beta chain is drawn from a study of blood T cell repertoires in COVID-19 (dated by TCRdb to about 2020). Describing the broader study: Samples from collaborators originated in the United States, Italy and Spain and spanned both the acute and convalescent phases of COVID-19. The material from the prospective study consisted of cDNA or gDNA derived from T cells, B-cell-depleted T cells, or PBMCs. The dataset comprised deeply sampled blood TCRbeta repertoires from subjects exposed to, actively infected with, or recovered from COVID-19. The repertoires were made available in a free public database intended to serve as a resource for research on the immune response to SARS-CoV-2. Samples were obtained from the ongoing ImmuneRACE study (first 160 participants) and from over 1,000 subjects provided by 6 global collaborators. Nearly every sample came with metadata listing a de-identified subject ID, COVID-19 status, age in years and sex. Where HLA class I and class II types were available, the types were taken from metadata supplied by the sample provider, not from assay-based typing. The investigation overall reported the following: The amount of clinical and demographic metadata varied by source and participant and was provided uncurated.

TCRbeta CDR3 regions were amplified from genomic DNA using the immunoSEQ Assay, a bias-controlled multiplex PCR. The study's own analysis went as follows. The number of nucleated cells in each sample was estimated by amplification of reference gene primers within the assay. To quantify the absolute abundance of each unique TCRbeta CDR3 rearrangement, sequence reads were collapsed and filtered. For each sample, productive Simpson clonality was calculated by taking the square root of Simpson's diversity index across productive rearrangements. TCRdb carries this immuneACCESS record with in-frame sequences only. Its versions omit some clonotypes, under half of them owing to an unresolved V gene in the studies checked, with the rest unexplained. D and trimming come from the DNA, and the V and J calls and clone size come from that table. This sample has about 170,000 clones in its table, and less than 90% of those were observed once. Of the sample, 25% to 30% is held by the ten largest clones.

Details on this clone: There is no known antigen for this receptor. Base quality data are lacking; no much larger clone is found one base away.

Each collaborating institution followed its own protocols to collect whole blood in K2EDTA tubes. For TCRbeta analysis, collaborators shipped samples in one of three forms: frozen whole blood, isolated PBMCs, or DNA extracted from either of those sample types. Taken from cysteine to phenylalanine, the CDR3 has 13 residues. The only DNA kept is the CDR3, 39 bases in frame from the first base. Trimming at the junction amounts to 5 bases on V and 7 bases on J, and the germline ends lie 9 bases apart. The source is a man between 60 and 75 years old with acute or convalescent COVID-19. The source material was peripheral blood. The sequence joins TRBV12-3 or TRBV12-4 to TRBJ1-6, and the D gene may be TRBD1, 5 bases matching. The sequenced DNA: TGTGCCAGCAGTAGACAGAGAAATTCACCCCTCCACTTT. Translated, this gives CASSRQRNSPLHF.